This TCR beta chain was obtained from a study of PD-1 blockade in classical Hodgkin lymphoma. Across the study: A 3 mg/kg intravenous dose of nivolumab was received by patients every 2 weeks. The study, taken as a whole, reports: Similar baseline diversity was found in complete responders and newly diagnosed patients.

In every patient, relapse followed autologous stem cell transplantation, while exposure to brentuximab vedotin differed. The CDR3 runs 14 residues. V lost 10 bases, J lost 2 bases, and 15 bases lay in between. Per germline, CDR1 ENHRY and CDR2 SYGVKD. Some clones are missing from TCRdb's copy, which holds only in-frame ones; the method was immunoSEQ multiplex PCR. Among about 41,000 clones listed, about 85% were seen once. In regard to this clone: What it binds is unknown.

V is TRBV10-3 and J is TRBJ2-1; D perhaps matches TRBD1 (7 bases). Specimen: peripheral blood mononuclear cells (PBMCs), collected before the second cycle of nivolumab. This sequence originates from a human donor with classical Hodgkin lymphoma. CDR3 DNA: TGTGCCACCCAACCAGGGGGGACCTACAATGAGCAGTTCTTC. This encodes CATQPGGTYNEQFF.